The rows below give T cell receptor beta chains drawn from one sample of a study of immune evolution from preneoplasia to lung adenocarcinoma. Profiled with immunoSEQ multiplex PCR; TCRdb holds only in-frame clones, not every one. The sample lists approximately 7,300 clones, 72% occurring once. The sequenced material came from FFPE lung adenocarcinoma in situ tissue. Receptor source: a donor older than 65 with lung adenocarcinoma. Some clones in this sample may be carry-over from other donors' samples. CDR3s include the opening cysteine and the closing phenylalanine or tryptophan. D genes are given only for firm matches. Clone size is given for some rows only: seen once, a few or many times, or a class if the clone is expanded.

D	V	size	J	length	CDR3	DNA
TRBD1	TRBV2	NA	TRBJ1-6	17	CASRDSSQGALNSPLHF	TGTGCCAGCAGAGACTCATCACAGGGGGCCCTTAATTCACCCCTCCACTTT
TRBD1	TRBV14	once	TRBJ2-7	16	CASSPQRRGSSYEQYF	TGTGCCAGCAGCCCTCAGCGCAGGGGGAGCTCCTACGAGCAGTACTTC
NA	TRBV10-1	NA	TRBJ1-1	15	CASRATGTDNTEAFF	TGCGCCAGCAGGGCCACCGGGACCGATAACACTGAAGCTTTCTTT
TRBD2	TRBV6-4	NA	TRBJ2-1	15	CASSPTSGRAGEQFF	TGTGCCAGCAGTCCAACTAGCGGGAGGGCCGGTGAGCAGTTCTTC
NA	TRBV15	NA	TRBJ2-7	14	CATSREGGGYEQYF	TGTGCCACCAGCAGAGAGGGGGGCGGCTACGAGCAGTACTTC